This T cell receptor (beta chain) came from a study of shared clonotypes between healthy human individuals. For this clone: Antigen specificity is unknown.

The method was immunoSEQ multiplex PCR; TCRdb's version includes in-frame clones alone and lacks a portion of them. Of some 580,000 clones detected, approximately 97% appear once; the ten largest clones hold 0.045% to 0.06%. General study points: Measured sharing among donors was expected to vary with sequencing depth. Only blood was sampled, and tissue TCR repertoires likely differ from blood ones.

Losses at the gene ends were 4 bases for V and 0 bases for J; bases not matched to a gene: 10. The CDR3 is 17 amino acids. Per germline, CDR1 ENHRY and CDR2 SYGVKD. The chain employs TRBV10-3 and TRBJ2-3; TRBD2 agrees at 7 bases. The sample taken for sequencing was naive CD4+ T cells sorted from blood. The subset here: CD45RA+ positively selected. The TCR originated in a woman in her twenties or thirties in good health. CDR3 residues: CAISGGGVDPSTDTQYF. The CDR3 coding sequence is TGTGCCATCAGTGGGGGGGGTGTGGACCCTAGCACAGATACGCAGTATTTT.